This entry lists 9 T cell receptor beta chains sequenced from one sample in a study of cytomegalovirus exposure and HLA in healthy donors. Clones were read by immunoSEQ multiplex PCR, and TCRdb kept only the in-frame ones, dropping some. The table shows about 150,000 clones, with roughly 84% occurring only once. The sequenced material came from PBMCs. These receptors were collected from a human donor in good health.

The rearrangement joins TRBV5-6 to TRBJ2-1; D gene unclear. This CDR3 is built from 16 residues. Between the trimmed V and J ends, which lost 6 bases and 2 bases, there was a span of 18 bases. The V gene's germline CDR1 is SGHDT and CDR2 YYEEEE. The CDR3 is CASNVGGIMTYNEQFF. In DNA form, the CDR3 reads TGTGCCAGCAACGTCGGCGGCATAATGACCTACAATGAGCAGTTCTTC.

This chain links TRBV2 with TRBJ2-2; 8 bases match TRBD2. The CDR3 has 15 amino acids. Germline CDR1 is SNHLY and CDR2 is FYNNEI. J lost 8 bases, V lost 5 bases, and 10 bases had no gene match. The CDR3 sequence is CASSYGTSGTGELFF. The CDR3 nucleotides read TGTGCCAGCAGTTACGGGACTAGTGGGACTGGGGAGCTGTTTTTT.

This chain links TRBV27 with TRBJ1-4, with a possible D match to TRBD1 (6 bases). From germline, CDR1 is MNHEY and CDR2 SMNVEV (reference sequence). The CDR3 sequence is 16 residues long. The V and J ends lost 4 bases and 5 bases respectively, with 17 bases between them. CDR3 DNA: TGTGCCAGCAGTTCCTATCTTGGACAGTTAAATGAAAAACTGTTTTTT. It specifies CASSSYLGQLNEKLFF.

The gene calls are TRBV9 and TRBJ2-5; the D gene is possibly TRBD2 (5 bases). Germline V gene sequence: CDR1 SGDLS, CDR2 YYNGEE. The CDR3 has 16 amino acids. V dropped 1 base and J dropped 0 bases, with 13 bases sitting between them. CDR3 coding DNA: TGTGCCAGCAGCGTAATTGAGGGAAGGGACCAAGAGACCCAGTACTTC. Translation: CASSVIEGRDQETQYF.

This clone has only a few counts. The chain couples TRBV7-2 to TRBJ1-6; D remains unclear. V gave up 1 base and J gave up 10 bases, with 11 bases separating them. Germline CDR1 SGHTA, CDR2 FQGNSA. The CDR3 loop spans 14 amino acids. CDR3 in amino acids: CASSLGHSGSPLHF. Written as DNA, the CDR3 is TGTGCCAGCAGCTTAGGTCACAGTGGGTCACCCCTCCACTTT.

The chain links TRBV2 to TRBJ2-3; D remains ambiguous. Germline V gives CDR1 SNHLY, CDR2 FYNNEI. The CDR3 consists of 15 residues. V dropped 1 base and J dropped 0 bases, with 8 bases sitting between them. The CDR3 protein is CASSEVAQSTDTQYF. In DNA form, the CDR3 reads TGTGCCAGCAGTGAAGTCGCACAGAGCACAGATACGCAGTATTTT.

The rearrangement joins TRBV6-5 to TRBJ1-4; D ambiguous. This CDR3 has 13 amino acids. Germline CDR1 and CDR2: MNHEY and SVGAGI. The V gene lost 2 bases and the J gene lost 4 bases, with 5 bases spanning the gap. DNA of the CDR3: TGTGCCAGCAGTTACAATCTTAATGAAAAACTGTTTTTT. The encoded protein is CASSYNLNEKLFF.

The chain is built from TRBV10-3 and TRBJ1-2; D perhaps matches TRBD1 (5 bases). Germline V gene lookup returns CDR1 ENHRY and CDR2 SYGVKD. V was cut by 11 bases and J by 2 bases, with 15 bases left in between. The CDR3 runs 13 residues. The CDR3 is CAARAPGNYGYTF. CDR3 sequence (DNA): TGTGCCGCCAGGGCTCCAGGGAACTATGGCTACACCTTC.

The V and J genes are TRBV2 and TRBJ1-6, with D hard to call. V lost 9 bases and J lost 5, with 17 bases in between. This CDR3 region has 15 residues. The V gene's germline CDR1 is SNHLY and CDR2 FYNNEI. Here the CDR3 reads CASRTRTGNNSPLHF. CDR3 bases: TGTGCCAGTAGAACCCGGACGGGAAATAATTCACCCCTCCACTTT.